Following are 5 T cell receptor beta chains from one sample sequenced in a study of blood T cell repertoires in COVID-19. The assay was immunoSEQ multiplex PCR, and TCRdb's table has in-frame clones only and misses some. The repertoire holds some 320,000 clones, with 75% to 85% as singletons. Sequenced: peripheral blood. The receptors shown here come from a human donor in a cohort sampled during active COVID-19.

As concerns this clone: Other nucleotide sequences from this sample produce the same CDR3. The genes are TRBV5-4 and TRBJ2-3; TRBD2 is a possible D gene (5 bases). This CDR3 contains 13 residues. The germline gives CDR1 SGHNT, CDR2 YYREEE (reference sequence). The V gene lost 4 bases and the J gene lost 4 bases, with 10 bases spanning the gap. The CDR3 DNA reads as TGTGCCAGCAGCCCCGGCGGGTCAGATACGCAGTATTTT. Its translation: CASSPGGSDTQYF.

This chain uses TRBV4-2 with TRBJ2-7; 10 bases line up with TRBD1. This CDR3 is built from 16 residues. V was clipped by 8 bases and J by 4 bases; unmatched bases: 14. CDR1 LGHNA and CDR2 YNFKEQ come from the germline V gene. The CDR3 reads CASGLPGTGDPYEQYF. In nucleotides, the CDR3 is TGTGCCAGCGGCCTTCCCGGGACAGGGGATCCGTACGAGCAGTACTTC.

The genes are TRBV11-2 and TRBJ2-3; 9 bases line up with TRBD2. The CDR3 sequence is 16 residues long. In germline, CDR1 is SGHAT, CDR2 FQNNGV. J was trimmed by 6 bases and V by 2 bases; bases with no gene match: 9. CDR3 protein: CASSLSASGAPDTQYF. The DNA of the CDR3 is TGTGCCAGCAGCTTATCGGCTAGCGGGGCCCCGGATACGCAGTATTTT.

V gene TRBV18 combines with J gene TRBJ1-1, with 8 positions matching TRBD1. After removal of 3 bases from V and 6 bases from J, the junction contained 9 bases not matched to a gene. This CDR3 region has 15 residues. CDR1 KGHSH and CDR2 LQKENI come from the germline V gene. CDR3 sequence reads: CASSPTPDRVSEAFF. CDR3 DNA sequence: TGTGCCAGCTCACCTACTCCGGACAGGGTATCTGAAGCTTTCTTT.

The rearrangement links TRBV6-5 to TRBJ1-1; D unresolved. V was pared by 5 bases and J by 5 bases, with 15 bases between. CDR3 length: 14 residues. Germline loops: CDR1 MNHEY, CDR2 SVGAGI. The DNA of the CDR3 is TGTGCCAGCAGTCCCCTCGCGGGGAGGACTGAAGCTTTCTTT. Amino acid sequence: CASSPLAGRTEAFF.